This T cell receptor beta chain was sequenced for a study of PD-1 blockade in classical Hodgkin lymphoma. Study outcomes and limitations: Relapsed/refractory patients reportedly had lower baseline diversity than newly diagnosed patients.

About this clone itself: No antigen is known for it.

Profiling relied on immunoSEQ multiplex PCR, and the TCRdb table lists in-frame clones only, not all of them. The data show some 58,000 clones, around 89% seen once. With no exception, relapse followed autologous stem cell transplantation in all patients, and brentuximab vedotin exposure varied. The specimen comprised peripheral blood mononuclear cells (PBMCs), sampled before the second cycle of nivolumab. The source of this sequence is a human donor with classical Hodgkin lymphoma.

The CDR3 region is CASSLTASGTEAFF. Here the CDR3 DNA reads TGCGCCAGCAGCTTGACCGCTAGCGGGACTGAAGCTTTCTTT. The V gene is TRBV5-1, the J gene TRBJ1-1; D ambiguous. V lost 1 base to trimming and J lost 5 bases, with 12 bases between them. From germline, CDR1 is SGHRS and CDR2 YFSETQ. CDR3 length: 14 amino acids.